A single sample is the source of the 27 T cell receptor beta chains below, sequenced in a study of T cell repertoires in cytomegalovirus infection. TCRdb passed the reads through MiXCR, listing each CDR3 protein once. The sample shows fewer than 1,000,000 distinct CDR3 sequences, around 29% of them seen only once. These TCRs' antigens remain unknown. The specimen comprised cultured CD8+ T cells from PBMCs, sampled from culture after CMV antigen stimulation. The receptors derive from a human donor in good health (CMV status not recorded). Some clones in this sample may be carry-over from other donors' samples.

This clonotype was seen only once. This chain connects TRBV7-9 to TRBJ1-2; 8 nucleotides line up with TRBD1. In germline, CDR1 is SEHNR, CDR2 FQNEAQ (reference sequence). Unmatched junction bases numbered 8, after V lost 5 bases and J lost 9 bases. This CDR3 is 13 amino acids long. Here the CDR3 reads CASSPGQGGSYTF. As DNA, the CDR3 is TGTGCCAGCAGCCCAGGACAGGGTGGTAGCTACACCTTC.

This clonotype has a handful of counts. The rearrangement links TRBV27 to TRBJ2-7; 9 nucleotides match TRBD2. V dropped 10 bases and J dropped 4; count of bases not matched to a gene: 8. The CDR3 has 13 residues. Germline CDR1 is MNHEY and CDR2 is SMNVEV (reference sequence). The CDR3 bases are TGTGCCATCCGGCTAGCGGGGAGTTACGAGCAGTACTTC. Residues: CAIRLAGSYEQYF.

This clonotype occurred a few times. The chain employs TRBV27 and TRBJ1-1, with D possibly matching TRBD1 (5 bases). CDR3 length equals 14 residues. Germline CDR1 reads MNHEY; CDR2 reads SMNVEV (reference sequence). The germline V and J ends were trimmed by 6 bases and 8 bases, with 19 bases remaining between them. CDR3 bases: TGTGCCAGCAGGGCCGCAGGAGACAGTTTCGAAGCTTTCTTT. Protein product: CASRAAGDSFEAFF.

The chain employs TRBV6-2 or TRBV6-3 and TRBJ1-1; tentatively, D is TRBD1 (5 bases). The CDR3 is made up of 16 amino acids. V was pared by 2 bases and J by 8 bases, with 21 bases between. CDR1 and CDR2 from the germline V gene are MNHEY and SVGEGT. The CDR3 nucleotides are TGTGCCAGCAGTTACAGTCGACAGCCATACGGGCAAGAAGCTTTCTTT. Amino acids: CASSYSRQPYGQEAFF.

This clonotype was observed at least ten times. The V gene is TRBV7-6, the J gene TRBJ1-6; the D is unclear. CDR3 length: 16 residues. Looked up from germline, CDR1 is SGHVS and CDR2 is FNYEAQ. Trimming took off 5 bases at V and 7 bases at J, with 18 bases between the two ends. The CDR3: CASSPTQLGNNSPLHF. DNA of the CDR3: TGTGCCAGCAGCCCAACTCAGTTGGGAAACAATTCACCCCTCCACTTT.

In its sample, this clonotype was seen a few times. V is TRBV7-8 and J is TRBJ2-1; 7 bases are shared with TRBD2. The CDR3 covers 15 residues. Unmatched junction bases numbered 7, after V lost 3 bases and J lost 5 bases. Germline V gene lookup returns CDR1 SGHVS and CDR2 FQNEAQ. For the CDR3, the DNA is TGTGCCAGCAGCTTGTTCGGGGGGTTAAACAATGAGCAGTTCTTC. Translating gives CASSLFGGLNNEQFF.

The chain couples TRBV6-1 to TRBJ2-7, with D perhaps assigned TRBD1 or TRBD2 (5 bases each). The length of the CDR3 is 14 residues. The V end lost 3 bases, the J end lost 3 bases, and 12 bases lay between the germline ends. The germline CDR1 and CDR2 sequences are MNHNS and SASEGT. The CDR3 loop reads CASSDRDGNYEQYF. As DNA, the CDR3 is TGTGCCAGCAGTGACCGGGACGGGAACTACGAGCAGTACTTC.

This sequence joins TRBV15 and TRBJ1-1; TRBD1 matches at 9 bases. The CDR3 length is 14 residues. The V gene end was trimmed by 4 bases and the J gene end by 3 bases; junction bases not matched to a gene: 3. CDR1 and CDR2 from the germline V gene are LNHNV and YYDKDF (reference sequence). The DNA of the CDR3 is TGTGCCACCAGCACTCGACAGGGGGACACTGAAGCTTTCTTT. Encoded protein: CATSTRQGDTEAFF.

This clonotype was observed many times. The J gene is TRBJ1-6, the V gene TRBV14; 11 positions match TRBD1. V dropped 1 base and J dropped 11; count of bases not matched to a gene: 7. Germline V gene lookup returns CDR1 SGHDN and CDR2 FVKESK. There are 16 residues in the CDR3. The CDR3 is CASSQGTGGSGAPLHF. In nucleotides, the CDR3 is TGTGCCAGCAGCCAAGGGACAGGGGGCTCGGGTGCACCCCTCCACTTT.

CDR3 sequence (DNA): TGTGCCAGCAGGCAAAGGGGTTCCTACAATGAGCAGTTCTTC. Amino acid sequence: CASRQRGSYNEQFF. This chain links TRBV14 with TRBJ2-1; tentatively, D is TRBD1 (5 bases). Trimming shortened V by 6 bases and J by 1 base, and 10 bases separated the two germline ends. Germline assignment: CDR1 SGHDN and CDR2 FVKESK. CDR3 size: 14 residues.

This clonotype was picked up many times. This chain joins TRBV25-1 and TRBJ2-3; no clear D. Germline CDR1 MGHDK, CDR2 SYGVNS. The CDR3 is made up of 15 amino acids. With 2 bases removed from V and 2 bases from J, the gap between germline ends came to 11 bases. The CDR3 DNA reads as TGTGCCAGCAGTGAACGGAGCACCTCCACAGATACGCAGTATTTT. Protein: CASSERSTSTDTQYF. The entire variable domain, with the rest obtained from reference TRBV25-1 and TRBJ2-3, is as follows: EADIYQTPRYLVIGTGKKITLECSQTMGHDKMYWYQQDPGMELHLIHYSYGVNSTEKGDLSSESTVSRIRTEHFPLTLESARPSHTSQYLCASSERSTSTDTQYFGPGTRLTVL.

The chain uses TRBV7-9 and TRBJ2-7, with 7 bases identical to TRBD1. Germline V gene data show CDR1 as SEHNR and CDR2 as FQNEAQ (reference sequence). The CDR3 runs 13 residues. V shed 8 bases, J shed 5 bases, and the junction held 9 bases outside the gene matches. The CDR3 protein is CASPGQRSHEQYF. Here the CDR3 DNA reads TGTGCCAGCCCGGGACAGAGATCCCACGAGCAGTACTTC. Filled out from reference TRBV7-9 and TRBJ2-7, the complete variable domain reads DTGVSQNPRHKITKRGQNVTFRCDPISEHNRLYWYRQTLGQGPEFLTYFQNEAQLEKSRLLSDRFSAERPKGSFSTLEIQRTEQGDSAMYLCASPGQRSHEQYFGPGTRLTVT.

The chain links TRBV7-9 to TRBJ2-5, with 12 bases fitting TRBD2. Germline lookup yields CDR1 SEHNR and CDR2 FQNEAQ (reference sequence). The CDR3 extends over 17 amino acids. J gave up 2 bases and V 5 bases, and 9 bases lay outside the gene matches. CDR3 loop: CASSLILAGGLQETQYF. Written as DNA, the CDR3 is TGTGCCAGCAGCCTAATTCTAGCGGGGGGGCTACAAGAGACCCAGTACTTC.

Many counts were recorded for this clonotype. This chain links TRBV5-1 with TRBJ1-1; no firm D call. Looked up from germline, CDR1 is SGHRS and CDR2 is YFSETQ. This CDR3 spans 16 amino acids. Trimming shortened V by 1 base and J by 1 base, and 14 bases separated the two germline ends. The CDR3 DNA reads as TGCGCCAGCAGCTTGAGGAGCCCGGCGCCGAACACTGAAGCTTTCTTT. Translated: CASSLRSPAPNTEAFF.

Only a few counts were recorded for this clonotype. This chain joins TRBV29-1 and TRBJ2-7; D is unresolved. CDR3 size: 13 residues. V lost 2 bases to trimming and J lost 4 bases, with 12 bases between them. Germline CDR1 and CDR2: SQVTM and ANQGSEA. This CDR3 reads CSVELVNGYEQYF. CDR3 nucleotides: TGCAGCGTTGAATTGGTGAACGGTTACGAGCAGTACTTC.

This clonotype was picked up a small number of times. The rearrangement uses TRBV7-9 and TRBJ1-2, with D uncertain. Deletions cut 7 bases from V and 2 bases from J, with 8 bases between. The germline V gene has CDR1 SEHNR and CDR2 FQNEAQ (reference sequence). The CDR3 length is 12 residues. CDR3 DNA sequence: TGTGCCAGCACGGTGGGAAACTATGGCTACACCTTC. Its protein is CASTVGNYGYTF.

This clonotype appeared a few times. V gene TRBV7-6 combines with J gene TRBJ2-1, with TRBD1 as a possible D gene (6 bases). Trimming took off 1 base at V and 1 base at J, with 11 bases between the two ends. CDR3 length equals 16 residues. Germline V lookup: CDR1 SGHVS, CDR2 FNYEAQ. The CDR3 nucleotides read TGTGCCAGCAGCTTAGGTACAGGGAATTCCTACAATGAGCAGTTCTTC. Translated, it gives CASSLGTGNSYNEQFF.

A few counts support this clonotype. V usage is TRBV7-6 and J usage is TRBJ2-3; the match to TRBD2 covers 7 bases. V lost 5 bases to trimming and J lost 2 bases; unmatched junction nucleotides: 10. Germline V gene sequence: CDR1 SGHVS, CDR2 FNYEAQ. The CDR3 extends over 16 amino acids. This chain's CDR3 is CASSPQSGDFTDTQYF. The CDR3 DNA follows: TGTGCCAGCAGCCCCCAAAGCGGGGATTTCACAGATACGCAGTATTTT.

This chain connects TRBV24-1 to TRBJ1-1; D may be TRBD1 (6 bases). Germline CDR1 and CDR2: KGHDR and SFDVKD. This CDR3 has 17 amino acids. Trimming took 9 bases from V and 1 from J, leaving 23 bases between them. CDR3 coding DNA: TGTGCCACCCAAAACATCGGACCCCTACAGGGGAACACTGAAGCTTTCTTT. Translation: CATQNIGPLQGNTEAFF.

This chain joins TRBV7-4 and TRBJ1-2; D is unclear. This CDR3 region has 13 residues. Germline assignment: CDR1 SGHVT and CDR2 SQSDAQ. Deletions cut 0 bases from V and 8 bases from J, with 10 bases between. In DNA form, the CDR3 reads TGTGCCAGCAGCTTAGCGAACCTTCACGGCTACACCTTC. Translation gives CASSLANLHGYTF.

V gene TRBV28 combines with J gene TRBJ2-7; D possibly corresponds to TRBD1 (5 bases). This CDR3 region has 14 residues. Trimming took 3 bases from V and 2 from J, leaving 11 bases between them. The germline CDR1 and CDR2 sequences are MDHEN and SYDVKM. DNA of the CDR3: TGTGCCAGCAGTTTGCCAGGGCCAACCTACGAGCAGTACTTC. It translates to CASSLPGPTYEQYF. Full variable domain (missing parts from reference TRBV28 and TRBJ2-7): DVKVTQSSRYLVKRTGEKVFLECVQDMDHENMFWYRQDPGLGLRLIYFSYDVKMKEKGDIPEGYSVSREKKERFSLILESASTNQTSMYLCASSLPGPTYEQYFGPGTRLTVT.

This clonotype occurred a few times. The chain links TRBV27 to TRBJ1-1; a weak D match, TRBD1 (6 bases). Per the germline V gene, CDR1 is MNHEY and CDR2 is SMNVEV (reference sequence). V gave up 5 bases and J gave up 1 base, with 14 bases separating them. CDR3 length equals 15 residues. The CDR3 sequence is CASSRGIVPNTEAFF. The CDR3 region has the DNA TGTGCCAGCAGTAGGGGGATCGTTCCGAACACTGAAGCTTTCTTT.

There are a few counts of this clonotype. This chain joins TRBV7-6 and TRBJ1-1; 7 bases fit TRBD1. The CDR3 is 17 amino acids. The J segment lost 0 bases and the V segment lost 5 bases, leaving 12 bases of the junction unmatched. Germline values: CDR1 SGHVS, CDR2 FNYEAQ. In DNA, the CDR3 is TGTGCCAGCAGCATAAAGCCCCGACAGGGAATGAACACTGAAGCTTTCTTT. Amino acid sequence: CASSIKPRQGMNTEAFF.

This clonotype was observed a handful of times. This CDR3 is CASSLIPGLAHTDTQYF. As DNA, the CDR3 is TGTGCCAGCAGCTTAATCCCGGGACTAGCGCACACAGATACGCAGTATTTT. The chain combines TRBV7-2 with TRBJ2-3, with TRBD2 matching 10 bases. The ends lost 2 bases at V and 2 bases at J; junction bases unmatched: 7. The germline V gene encodes CDR1 SGHTA and CDR2 FQGNSA. There are 17 residues in the CDR3.

The rearrangement uses TRBV7-4 and TRBJ1-1; no clear D gene. Trimming removed 0 bases from V and 14 bases from J, with 7 bases in between. Per germline, CDR1 SGHVT and CDR2 SQSDAQ. The CDR3 consists of 10 residues. As DNA, the CDR3 is TGTGCCAGCAGCTTAGCGGGATTGTTCTTT. This translates into CASSLAGLFF.

This clonotype was observed a few times. This chain connects TRBV6-2 or TRBV6-3 to TRBJ1-6; D might be TRBD1 (5 bases). The CDR3 has 16 residues. V lost 7 bases to trimming and J lost 11 bases, with 24 bases between them. Looked up from germline, CDR1 is MNHEY and CDR2 is SVGEGT. Here the CDR3 reads CASTLARGLDLPPLHF. The CDR3 nucleotides are TGTGCCAGCACCCTTGCGAGGGGTTTGGACCTTCCACCCCTCCACTTT.

The V gene is TRBV6-5, the J gene TRBJ1-1; the match to TRBD1 covers 8 bases. The germline V gene encodes CDR1 MNHEY and CDR2 SVGAGI. Unmatched junction bases numbered 8, after V lost 4 bases and J lost 7 bases. The CDR3 runs to 14 residues. The chain's CDR3 is CASSFWQGASEAFF. The CDR3 nucleotides read TGTGCCAGCAGTTTCTGGCAGGGGGCGAGTGAAGCTTTCTTT.